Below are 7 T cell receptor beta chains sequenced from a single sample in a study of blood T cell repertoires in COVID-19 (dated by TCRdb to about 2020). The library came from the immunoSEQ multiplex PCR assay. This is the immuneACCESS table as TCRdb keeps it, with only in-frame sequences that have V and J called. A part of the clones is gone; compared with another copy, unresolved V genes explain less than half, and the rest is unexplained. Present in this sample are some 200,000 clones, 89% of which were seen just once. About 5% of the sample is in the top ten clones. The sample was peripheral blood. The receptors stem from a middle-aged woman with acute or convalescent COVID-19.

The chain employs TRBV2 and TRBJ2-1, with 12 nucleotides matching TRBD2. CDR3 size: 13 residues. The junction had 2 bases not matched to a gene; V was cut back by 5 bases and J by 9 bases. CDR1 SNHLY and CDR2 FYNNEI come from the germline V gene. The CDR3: CASSTSGGLEQFF. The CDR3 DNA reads TGTGCCAGCAGTACTAGCGGGGGGCTTGAGCAGTTCTTC.

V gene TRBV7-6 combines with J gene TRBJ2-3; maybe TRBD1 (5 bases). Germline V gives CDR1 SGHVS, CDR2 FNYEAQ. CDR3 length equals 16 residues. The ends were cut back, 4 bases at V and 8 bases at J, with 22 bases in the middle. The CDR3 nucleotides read TGTGCCAGCAGCTCCCCGAAGGGGCCCAGAATCTTTACGCAGTATTTT. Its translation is CASSSPKGPRIFTQYF.

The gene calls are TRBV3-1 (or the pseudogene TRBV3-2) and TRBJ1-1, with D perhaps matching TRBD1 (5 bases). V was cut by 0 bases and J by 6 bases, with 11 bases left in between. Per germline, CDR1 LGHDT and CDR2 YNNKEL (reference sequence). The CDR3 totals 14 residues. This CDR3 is CASSQDQWGAEAFF. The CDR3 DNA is TGTGCCAGCAGCCAAGATCAATGGGGCGCTGAAGCTTTCTTT.

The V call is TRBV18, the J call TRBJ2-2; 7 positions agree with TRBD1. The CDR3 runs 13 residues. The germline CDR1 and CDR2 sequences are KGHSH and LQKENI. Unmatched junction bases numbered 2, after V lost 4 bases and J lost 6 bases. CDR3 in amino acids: CASSLQGAGELFF. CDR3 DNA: TGTGCCAGCTCACTTCAGGGGGCCGGGGAGCTGTTTTTT. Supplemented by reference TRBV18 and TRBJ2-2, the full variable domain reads NAGVMQNPRHLVRRRGQEARLRCSPMKGHSHVYWYRQLPEEGLKFMVYLQKENIIDESGMPKERFSAEFPKEGPSILRIQQVVRGDSAAYFCASSLQGAGELFFGEGSRLTVL.

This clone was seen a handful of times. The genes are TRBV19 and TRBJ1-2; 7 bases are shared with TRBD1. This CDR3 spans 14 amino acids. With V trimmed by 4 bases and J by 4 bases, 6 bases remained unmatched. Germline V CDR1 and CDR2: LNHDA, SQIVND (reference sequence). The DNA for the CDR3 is TGTGCCAGTAGTACAACGACAGGGTTCTATGGCTACACCTTC. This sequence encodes CASSTTTGFYGYTF. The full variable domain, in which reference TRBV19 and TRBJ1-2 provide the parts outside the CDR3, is DGGITQSPKYLFRKEGQNVTLSCEQNLNHDAMYWYRQDPGQGLRLIYYSQIVNDFQKGDIAEGYSVSREKKESFPLTVTSAQKNPTAFYLCASSTTTGFYGYTFGSGTRLTVV.

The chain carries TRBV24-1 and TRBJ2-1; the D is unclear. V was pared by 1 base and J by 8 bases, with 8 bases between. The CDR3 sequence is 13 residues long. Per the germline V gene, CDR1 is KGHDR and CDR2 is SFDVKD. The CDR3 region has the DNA TGTGCCACCAGTGATTTATTCGAGGATGAGCAGTTCTTC. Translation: CATSDLFEDEQFF.

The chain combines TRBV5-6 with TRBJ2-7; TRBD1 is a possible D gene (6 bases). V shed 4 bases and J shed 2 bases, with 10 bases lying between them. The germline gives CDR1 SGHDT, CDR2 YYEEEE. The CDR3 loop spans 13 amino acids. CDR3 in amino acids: CASSLGGTYEQYV. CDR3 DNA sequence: TGTGCCAGCAGCCTAGGGGGTACCTACGAGCAGTACGTC.